The clone carrying this T cell receptor beta chain came up many times. This sample includes further DNA sequences coding for the same CDR3. In the authors' methods: By means of reference gene primer amplification, nucleated cell counts were estimated. Generated by immunoSEQ multiplex PCR, the TCRdb table keeps only in-frame clones and is missing some. From that table come the V and J calls and clone size; the DNA was used to work out D and trimming. The sample lists hundreds of thousands of clones; around 87% were seen once. The germline V gene has CDR1 MDHEN and CDR2 SYDVKM. The CDR3 is made up of 15 amino acids. Trimming shortened V by 5 bases and J by 3 bases, and 11 bases separated the two germline ends. The sample originates from a study of blood T cell repertoires in COVID-19. Study as a whole: Researchers got acute and convalescent COVID-19 samples from the United States, Italy and Spain. T cells, B-cell-depleted T cells, or PBMCs supplied cDNA or gDNA.

The clonotype was recovered from a woman in her twenties or thirties who had recovered from COVID-19. The J gene is TRBJ2-6, the V gene TRBV28, with a weak D call TRBD1 (6 bases). Source material: peripheral blood. CDR3: CASSLQGSGANVLTF. Written as DNA, the CDR3 is TGTGCCAGCAGTCTACAGGGTAGTGGGGCCAACGTCCTGACTTTC.